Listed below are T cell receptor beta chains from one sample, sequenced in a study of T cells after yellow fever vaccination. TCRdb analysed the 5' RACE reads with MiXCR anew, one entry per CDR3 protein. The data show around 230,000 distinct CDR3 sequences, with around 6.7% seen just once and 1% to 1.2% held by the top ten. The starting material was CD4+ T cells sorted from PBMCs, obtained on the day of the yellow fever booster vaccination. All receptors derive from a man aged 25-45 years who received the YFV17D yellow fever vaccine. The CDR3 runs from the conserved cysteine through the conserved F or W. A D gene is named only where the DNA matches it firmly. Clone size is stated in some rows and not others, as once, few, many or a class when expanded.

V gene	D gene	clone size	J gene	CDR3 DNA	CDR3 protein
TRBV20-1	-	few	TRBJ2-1	TGCAGTGCTAGCCTCTTAGGAGACAATGAGCAGTTCTTC	CSASLLGDNEQFF
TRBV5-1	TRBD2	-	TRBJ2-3	TGCGCCAGCAGCTTGGCTGGGACTAGCAAGAGCACAGATACGCAGTATTTT	CASSLAGTSKSTDTQYF
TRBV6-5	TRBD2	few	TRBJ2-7	TGTGCCAGCAGTTACTCGTCGGGAGGAGTCCACGAGCAGTACTTC	CASSYSSGGVHEQYF
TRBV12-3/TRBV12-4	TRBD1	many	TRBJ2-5	TGTGCCAGCGGACGGACAGGGGGATTTGAGACCCAGTACTTC	CASGRTGGFETQYF
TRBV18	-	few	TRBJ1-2	TGTGCCAGCTCAAGTACCGGGACCCTGGTCGGCTACACCTTC	CASSSTGTLVGYTF
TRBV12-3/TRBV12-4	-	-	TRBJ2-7	TGTGCCAGCAGTCGGAGGGACAGAACTTACGAGCAGTACTTC	CASSRRDRTYEQYF
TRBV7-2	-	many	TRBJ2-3	TGTGCCAGCAGGGACGGGAGAGCCCTCGCAGATACGCAGTATTTT	CASRDGRALADTQYF
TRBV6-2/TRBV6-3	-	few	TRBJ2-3	TGTGCCAGCAGTCACCCCGGGAGGACAGGAGGCACAGATACGCAGTATTTT	CASSHPGRTGGTDTQYF
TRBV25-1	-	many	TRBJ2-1	TGTGCCAGCGTAGAGGACCGCTTTGGTAATGAGCAGTTCTTC	CASVEDRFGNEQFF
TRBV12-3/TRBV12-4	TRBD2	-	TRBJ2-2	TGTGCCAGCAGCCGTGGACTAGCGGAGAACACCGGGGAGCTGTTTTTT	CASSRGLAENTGELFF
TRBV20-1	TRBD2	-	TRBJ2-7	TGCAGTACCCTTCTAGCGGGAGACGAGCAGTACTTC	CSTLLAGDEQYF
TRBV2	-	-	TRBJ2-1	TGTGCCAGCAGTGTAAGGACGCGCAACAATGAGCAGTTCTTC	CASSVRTRNNEQFF
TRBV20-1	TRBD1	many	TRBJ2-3	TGCAGTGCGGTTGGACAGGGGGCATCGGATACGCAGTATTTT	CSAVGQGASDTQYF
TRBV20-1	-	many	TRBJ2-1	TGCAGTGCTAGAAGCGAGAGGGGTTACAATGAGCAGTTCTTC	CSARSERGYNEQFF
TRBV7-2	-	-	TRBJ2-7	TGTGCCAGCAGCATGTACCGGCCAGGTACTTACGAGCAGTACTTC	CASSMYRPGTYEQYF
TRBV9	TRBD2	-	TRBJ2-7	TGTGCCAGCAGCGCGGGACTAGCGGGACTTTACGAGCAGTACTTC	CASSAGLAGLYEQYF
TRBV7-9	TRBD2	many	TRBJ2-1	TGTGCGGGCAAGGGGCTAGCGGGAGGGAATGAGCAGTTCTTC	CAGKGLAGGNEQFF
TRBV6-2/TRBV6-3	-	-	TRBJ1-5	TGTGCCAGCAGTTACGAGTTATTTCGGCCCCAGCATTTT	CASSYELFRPQHF
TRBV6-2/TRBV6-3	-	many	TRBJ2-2	TGTGCCAGCAGTACCCCTCTAGGGGGTTCGGGACTAACTAACACCGGGGAGCTGTTTTTT	CASSTPLGGSGLTNTGELFF
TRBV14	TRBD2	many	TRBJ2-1	TGTGCCAGCAGCCAAGGGCGGGGCGGGAGTACCCTCAATGAGCAGTTCTTC	CASSQGRGGSTLNEQFF
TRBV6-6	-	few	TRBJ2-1	TGTGCCAGTCAGATTGAGGGGAACGAGCAGTTCTTC	CASQIEGNEQFF
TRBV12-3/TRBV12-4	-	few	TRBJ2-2	TGTGCCAGCAGTTTAGCGGCAGGGTTAGGAACCGGGGAGCTGTTTTTT	CASSLAAGLGTGELFF
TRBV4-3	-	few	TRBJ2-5	TGCGCCAGCAGCCAAGATCGAGGTTCGGAGACCCAGTACTTC	CASSQDRGSETQYF
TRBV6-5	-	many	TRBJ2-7	TGTGCCAGCAAGTTTGGGACGTCTGATGCCTACGAGCAGTACTTC	CASKFGTSDAYEQYF
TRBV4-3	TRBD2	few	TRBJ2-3	TGCGCCAGCAGCCAAGTTAGTAAACTAGCGCGCACAGATACGCAGTATTTT	CASSQVSKLARTDTQYF
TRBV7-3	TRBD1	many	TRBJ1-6	TGTGCCAGCAAGGAGACAGGGGGCCCAAATTCACCCCTCCACTTT	CASKETGGPNSPLHF
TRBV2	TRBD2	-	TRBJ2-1	TGTGCCAGCAGCGAATCTAGCGGGAGGGGAGGAGAGCAGTTCTTC	CASSESSGRGGEQFF
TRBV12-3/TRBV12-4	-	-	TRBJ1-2	TGTGCCAGCAGTCCAGGTAGTTTTGACTACACCTTC	CASSPGSFDYTF
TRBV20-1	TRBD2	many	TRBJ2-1	TGCAGTGCCCCCCTGGGAGGGAGATACAATGAGCAGTTCTTC	CSAPLGGRYNEQFF
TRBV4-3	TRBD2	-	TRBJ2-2	TGCGCCAGCAGCCAAGTACTAGCGGGAGCGCACACCGGGGAGCTGTTTTTT	CASSQVLAGAHTGELFF
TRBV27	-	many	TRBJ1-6	TGTGCCAGCAGCTCCCCCGGTTCACCCCTCCACTTT	CASSSPGSPLHF
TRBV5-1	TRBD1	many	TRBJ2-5	TGCGCCAGCAGCACGGGACAGGGAAGGGAGACCCAGTACTTC	CASSTGQGRETQYF
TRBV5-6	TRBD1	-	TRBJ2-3	TGTGCCAGCAGACAGGGGCTATCCCGCACAGATACGCAGTATTTT	CASRQGLSRTDTQYF
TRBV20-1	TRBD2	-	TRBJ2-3	TGCAGTGCTAGAGATTTGGGACTAGCGGGAGATACGCAGTATTTT	CSARDLGLAGDTQYF
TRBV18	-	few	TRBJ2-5	TGTGCCAGCTCACCACCAGGTTCCGAGACCCAGTACTTC	CASSPPGSETQYF
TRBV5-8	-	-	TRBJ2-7	TGTGCCAGCAGCTCGGAATGGGACCGAGAGGACGAGCAGTACTTC	CASSSEWDREDEQYF
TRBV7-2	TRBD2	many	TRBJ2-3	TGTGCCAGCAGCTTAGCGGGGGCTAGCGGGATTACAGATACGCAGTATTTT	CASSLAGASGITDTQYF
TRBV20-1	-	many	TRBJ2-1	TGCAGTCAACCGGGACTCGGGTACAATGAGCAGTTCTTC	CSQPGLGYNEQFF
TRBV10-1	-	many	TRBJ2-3	TGCGCCAGCAGTTCCTTGACTTGGGATACGCAGTATTTT	CASSSLTWDTQYF
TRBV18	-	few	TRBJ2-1	TGTGCCAGCTCGTTAGGGACCTCAAATGAGCAGTTCTTC	CASSLGTSNEQFF
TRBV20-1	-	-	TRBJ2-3	TGCAGTGCTAGGGCCGGGGGAGATACGCAGTATTTT	CSARAGGDTQYF